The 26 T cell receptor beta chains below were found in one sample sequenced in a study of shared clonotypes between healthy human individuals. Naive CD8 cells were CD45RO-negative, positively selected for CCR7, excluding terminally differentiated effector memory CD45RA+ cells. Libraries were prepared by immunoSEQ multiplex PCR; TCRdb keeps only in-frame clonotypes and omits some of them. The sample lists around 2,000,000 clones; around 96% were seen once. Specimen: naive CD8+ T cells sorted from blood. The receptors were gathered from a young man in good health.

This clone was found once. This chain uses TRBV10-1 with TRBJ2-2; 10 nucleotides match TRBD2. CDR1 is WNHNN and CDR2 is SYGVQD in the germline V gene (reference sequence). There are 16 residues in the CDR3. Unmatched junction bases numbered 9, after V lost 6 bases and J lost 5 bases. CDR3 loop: CASSAWTGLATGELFF. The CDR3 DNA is TGCGCCAGCAGCGCCTGGACGGGACTAGCGACCGGGGAGCTGTTTTTT.

CDR3 sequence (DNA): TGTGCCAGCAGCAAAGCTGAGAGGCCCCTGACCTTC. It specifies CASSKAERPLTF. V usage is TRBV21-1 and J usage is TRBJ1-2. TRBV21-1 is reported as a pseudogene. This CDR3 has 12 residues.

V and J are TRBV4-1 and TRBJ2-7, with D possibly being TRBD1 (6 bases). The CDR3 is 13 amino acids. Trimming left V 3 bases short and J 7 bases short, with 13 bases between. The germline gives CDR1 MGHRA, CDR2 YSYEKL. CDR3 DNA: TGCGCCAGCAGCCACAATACAGGGTTTGAGCAGTACTTC. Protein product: CASSHNTGFEQYF.

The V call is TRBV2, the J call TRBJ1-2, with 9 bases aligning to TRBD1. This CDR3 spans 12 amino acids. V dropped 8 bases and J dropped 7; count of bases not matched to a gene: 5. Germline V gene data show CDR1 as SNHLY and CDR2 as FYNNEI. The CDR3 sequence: CASGGTGTGYTF. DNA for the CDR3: TGTGCCAGCGGCGGGACAGGGACTGGCTACACCTTC.

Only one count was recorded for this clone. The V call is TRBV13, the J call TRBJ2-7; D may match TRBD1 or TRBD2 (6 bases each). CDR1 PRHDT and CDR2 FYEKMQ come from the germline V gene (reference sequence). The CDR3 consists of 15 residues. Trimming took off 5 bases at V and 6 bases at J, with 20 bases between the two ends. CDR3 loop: CASSPDRGAMAEQYF. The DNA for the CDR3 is TGTGCCAGCAGCCCGGATAGGGGGGCGATGGCCGAGCAGTACTTC.

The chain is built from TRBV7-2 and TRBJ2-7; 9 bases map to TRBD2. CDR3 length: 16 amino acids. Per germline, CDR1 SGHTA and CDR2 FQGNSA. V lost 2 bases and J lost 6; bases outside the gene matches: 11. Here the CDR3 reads CASSLKFLAGGGEQYF. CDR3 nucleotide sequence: TGTGCCAGCAGCTTAAAATTCCTGGCGGGAGGGGGCGAGCAGTACTTC.

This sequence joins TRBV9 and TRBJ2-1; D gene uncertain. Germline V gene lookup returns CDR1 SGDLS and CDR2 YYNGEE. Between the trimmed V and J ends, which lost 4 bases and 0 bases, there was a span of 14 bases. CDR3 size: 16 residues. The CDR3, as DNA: TGTGCCAGCAGCTTCCACGGGTCGAGCTCCTACAATGAGCAGTTCTTC. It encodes CASSFHGSSSYNEQFF.

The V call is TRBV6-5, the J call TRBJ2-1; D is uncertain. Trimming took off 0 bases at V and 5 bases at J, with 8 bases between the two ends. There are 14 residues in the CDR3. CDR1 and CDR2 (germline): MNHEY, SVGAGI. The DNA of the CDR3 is TGTGCCAGCAGTTACTCGGATAGCCACAATGAGCAGTTCTTC. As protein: CASSYSDSHNEQFF.

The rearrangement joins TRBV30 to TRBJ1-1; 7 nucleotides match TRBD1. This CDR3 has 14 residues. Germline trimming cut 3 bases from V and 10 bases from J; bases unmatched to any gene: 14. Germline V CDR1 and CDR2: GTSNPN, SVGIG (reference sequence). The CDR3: CAWRETGSPWGAFF. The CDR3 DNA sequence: TGTGCCTGGAGAGAGACAGGGAGTCCCTGGGGAGCTTTCTTT.

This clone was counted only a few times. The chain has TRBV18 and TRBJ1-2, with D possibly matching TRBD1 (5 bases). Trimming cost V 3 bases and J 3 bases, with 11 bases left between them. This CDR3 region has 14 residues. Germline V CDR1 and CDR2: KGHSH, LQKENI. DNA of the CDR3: TGTGCCAGCTCACCGTACGACAGAGACTATGGCTACACCTTC. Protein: CASSPYDRDYGYTF. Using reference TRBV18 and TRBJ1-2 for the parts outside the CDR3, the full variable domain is NAGVMQNPRHLVRRRGQEARLRCSPMKGHSHVYWYRQLPEEGLKFMVYLQKENIIDESGMPKERFSAEFPKEGPSILRIQQVVRGDSAAYFCASSPYDRDYGYTFGSGTRLTVV.

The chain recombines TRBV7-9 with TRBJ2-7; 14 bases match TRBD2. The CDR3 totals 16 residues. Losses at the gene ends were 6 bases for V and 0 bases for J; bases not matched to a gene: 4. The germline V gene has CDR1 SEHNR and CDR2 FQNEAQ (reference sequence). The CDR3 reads CASRGLAGENSYEQYF. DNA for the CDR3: TGTGCCAGCAGGGGACTAGCGGGGGAGAACTCCTACGAGCAGTACTTC. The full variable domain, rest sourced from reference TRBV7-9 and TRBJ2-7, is DTGVSQNPRHKITKRGQNVTFRCDPISEHNRLYWYRQTLGQGPEFLTYFQNEAQLEKSRLLSDRFSAERPKGSFSTLEIQRTEQGDSAMYLCASRGLAGENSYEQYFGPGTRLTVT.

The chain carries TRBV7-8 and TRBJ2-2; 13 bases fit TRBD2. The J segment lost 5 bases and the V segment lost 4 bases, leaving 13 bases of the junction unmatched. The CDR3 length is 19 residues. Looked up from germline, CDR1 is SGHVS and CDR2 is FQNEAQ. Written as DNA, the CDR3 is TGTGCCAGCAGCTCCCCCGGGACTAGCGGGGTCCTCGGGACCGGGGAGCTGTTTTTT. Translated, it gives CASSSPGTSGVLGTGELFF.

CDR3 DNA sequence: TGTGCCAGCAGCGTGGCAGGAGCTACCTACGAGCAGTACTTC. This translates into CASSVAGATYEQYF. The V and J genes are TRBV5-6 and TRBJ2-7; D gene unclear. Germline loops: CDR1 SGHDT, CDR2 YYEEEE. The CDR3 runs 14 residues. V lost 4 bases and J lost 2, with 13 bases in between.

CDR3 sequence reads: CASSLARGGGVEGYTF. DNA for the CDR3: TGTGCCAGCAGCTTAGCGCGAGGGGGAGGAGTGGAAGGCTACACCTTC. V is TRBV7-6 and J is TRBJ1-2, with D tentatively TRBD1 (6 bases). The CDR3 sequence is 16 residues long. The V end lost 0 bases, the J end lost 8 bases, and 19 bases lay between the germline ends. Germline loops: CDR1 SGHVS, CDR2 FNYEAQ.

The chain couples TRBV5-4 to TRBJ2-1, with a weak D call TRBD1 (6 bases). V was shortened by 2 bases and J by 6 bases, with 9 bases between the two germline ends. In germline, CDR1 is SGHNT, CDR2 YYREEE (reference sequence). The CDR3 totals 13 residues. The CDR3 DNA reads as TGTGCCAGCAGCTTAGGACAGTCCAATGAGCAGTTCTTC. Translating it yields CASSLGQSNEQFF.

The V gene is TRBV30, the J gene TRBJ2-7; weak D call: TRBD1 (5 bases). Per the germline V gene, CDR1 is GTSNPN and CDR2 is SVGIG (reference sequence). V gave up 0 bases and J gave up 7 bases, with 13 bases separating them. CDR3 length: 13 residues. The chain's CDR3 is CAWSVRQGWEQYF. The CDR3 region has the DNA TGTGCCTGGAGTGTACGGCAGGGATGGGAGCAGTACTTC.

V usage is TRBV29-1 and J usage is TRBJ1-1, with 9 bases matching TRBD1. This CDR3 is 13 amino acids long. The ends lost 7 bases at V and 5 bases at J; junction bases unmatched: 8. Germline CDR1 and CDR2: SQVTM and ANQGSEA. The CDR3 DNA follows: TGCAGCGGCACCCGGGACAGGGATACTGAAGCTTTCTTT. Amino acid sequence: CSGTRDRDTEAFF.

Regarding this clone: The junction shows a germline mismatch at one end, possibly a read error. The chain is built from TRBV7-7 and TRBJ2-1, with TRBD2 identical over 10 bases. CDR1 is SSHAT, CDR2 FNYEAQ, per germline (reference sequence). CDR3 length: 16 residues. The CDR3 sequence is CASSALSSGSHNEQFF. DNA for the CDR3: TGTGCTAGCAGTGCTTTATCTAGCGGGAGTCACAATGAGCAGTTCTTC. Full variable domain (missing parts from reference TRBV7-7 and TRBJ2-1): GAGVSQSPRYKVTKRGQDVTLRCDPISSHATLYWYQQALGQGPEFLTYFNYEAQPDKSGLPSDRFSAERPEGSISTLTIQRTEQRDSAMYRCASSALSSGSHNEQFFGPGTRLTVL.

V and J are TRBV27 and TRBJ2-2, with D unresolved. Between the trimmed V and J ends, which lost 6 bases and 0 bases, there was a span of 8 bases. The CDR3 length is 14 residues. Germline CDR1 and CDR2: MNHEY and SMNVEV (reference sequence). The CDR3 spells CASRVRANTGELFF. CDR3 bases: TGTGCCAGCAGAGTCAGAGCGAACACCGGGGAGCTGTTTTTT.

CDR3 region: CASSRLLNTEAFF. The DNA of the CDR3 is TGCGCCAGCAGCCGGCTCCTCAACACTGAAGCTTTCTTT. The chain joins TRBV4-3 to TRBJ1-1; D ambiguous. The CDR3 has 13 amino acids. Germline CDR1 and CDR2: LGHNA and YSLEER. Trimming took 4 bases from V and 2 from J, leaving 8 bases between them.

Written as DNA, the CDR3 is TGCGCCAGCAGCCAAGATCGATCGGACCTGGGTTACTACGAGCAGTACTTC. Protein: CASSQDRSDLGYYEQYF. The rearrangement uses TRBV4-1 and TRBJ2-7, with D unresolved. The CDR3 is 17 amino acids. Germline V gene data show CDR1 as MGHRA and CDR2 as YSYEKL. Trimming stripped 0 bases from V and 3 bases from J, with 18 bases between.

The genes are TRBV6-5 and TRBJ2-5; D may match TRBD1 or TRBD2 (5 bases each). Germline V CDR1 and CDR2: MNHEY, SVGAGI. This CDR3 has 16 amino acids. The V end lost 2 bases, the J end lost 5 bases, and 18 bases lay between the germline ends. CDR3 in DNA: TGTGCCAGCAGTTACCATCTCCAAGGGGCGGGTGAGACCCAGTACTTC. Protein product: CASSYHLQGAGETQYF.

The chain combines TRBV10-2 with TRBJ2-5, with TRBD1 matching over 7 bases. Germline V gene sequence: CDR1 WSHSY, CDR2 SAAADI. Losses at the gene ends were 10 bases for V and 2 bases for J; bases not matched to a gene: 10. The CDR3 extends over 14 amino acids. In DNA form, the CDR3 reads TGCGCCACAAACCGGGACAGACTACAAGAGACCCAGTACTTC. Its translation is CATNRDRLQETQYF.

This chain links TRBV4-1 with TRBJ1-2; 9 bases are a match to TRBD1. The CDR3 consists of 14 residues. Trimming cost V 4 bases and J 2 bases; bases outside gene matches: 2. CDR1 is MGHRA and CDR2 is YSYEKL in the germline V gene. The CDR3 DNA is TGCGCCAGCAGCCTTGGGACAGGGAACTATGGCTACACCTTC. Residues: CASSLGTGNYGYTF.

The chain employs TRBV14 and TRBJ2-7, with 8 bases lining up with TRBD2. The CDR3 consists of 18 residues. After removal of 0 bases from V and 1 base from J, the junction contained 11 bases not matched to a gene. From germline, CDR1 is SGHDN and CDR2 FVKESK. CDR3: CASSQERVAGPESYEQYF. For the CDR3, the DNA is TGTGCCAGCAGCCAAGAGAGGGTAGCGGGGCCCGAATCCTACGAGCAGTACTTC.

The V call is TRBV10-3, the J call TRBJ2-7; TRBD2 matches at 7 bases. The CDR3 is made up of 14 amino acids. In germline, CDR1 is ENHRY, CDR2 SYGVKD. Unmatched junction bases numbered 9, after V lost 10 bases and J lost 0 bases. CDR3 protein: CATRDYDYSYEQYF. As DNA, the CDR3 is TGTGCCACCCGGGACTACGACTACTCCTACGAGCAGTACTTC.